This record looks at one TCR beta chain sequence and its context. CDR1 and CDR2 (germline): MNHEY, SVGEGT. The CDR3 loop spans 17 amino acids. Between the trimmed V and J ends, which lost 2 bases and 5 bases, there was a span of 19 bases. The data stem from a study of blood T cell repertoires in COVID-19. The method was immunoSEQ multiplex PCR; TCRdb's version includes in-frame clones alone and lacks a portion of them. The sample yields over 130,000 clones, 85% seen once. The source material was peripheral blood. V is TRBV6-2 or TRBV6-3 and J is TRBJ1-5, with D perhaps matching TRBD1 (5 bases). This sequence was found in a man aged 50 to 59 with acute or convalescent COVID-19. CDR3 bases: TGTGCCAGCAGTTACCGGGACTCCAGGTTGGCGTATCAGCCCCAGCATTTT. Amino acids: CASSYRDSRLAYQPQHF.